These 6 T cell receptor beta chains were sequenced from one sample in a study of radiation and T cells in renal cell carcinoma. Time point noted: blood 2 weeks post-SBRT. Treatment in this sample: 15 Gy SBRT to primary tumor, nephrectomy 4 weeks later. Repertoires were generated with immunoSEQ multiplex PCR, while TCRdb's copy carries only in-frame clones and drops some. The sample has 120,000 or so clones, approximately 90% seen once. The sequenced sample was blood, obtained from a patient whose treatment included radiotherapy and nephrectomy. These receptors were taken from a woman in her 70s with renal cell carcinoma.

The chain joins TRBV2 to TRBJ2-3; 8 bases are a match to TRBD1. V was clipped by 7 bases and J by 0 bases; unmatched bases: 6. This CDR3 has 15 amino acids. Per the germline V gene, CDR1 is SNHLY and CDR2 is FYNNEI. In DNA form, the CDR3 reads TGTGCCAGCATTCTCACAGGGGGAAGCACAGATACGCAGTATTTT. This encodes CASILTGGSTDTQYF.

The chain joins TRBV30 to TRBJ2-7, with TRBD2 as a possible D gene (5 bases). The germline V and J ends were trimmed by 0 bases and 9 bases, with 15 bases remaining between them. Germline V lookup: CDR1 GTSNPN, CDR2 SVGIG (reference sequence). This CDR3 spans 13 amino acids. CDR3 protein: CAWSVQLAGGQYF. CDR3 nucleotide sequence: TGTGCCTGGAGTGTACAATTGGCAGGAGGGCAGTACTTC.

A single count supports this clone. Other DNA sequences within the sample encode an identical CDR3. This chain links TRBV4-1 with TRBJ2-5, with 13 bases fitting TRBD2. Germline assignment: CDR1 MGHRA and CDR2 YSYEKL. The CDR3 is 16 residues long. Germline trimming cut 4 bases from V and 2 bases from J; bases unmatched to any gene: 4. The CDR3 coding sequence is TGCGCCAGCAGCCCAACTAGCGGGGGGGTACAAGAGACCCAGTACTTC. Its protein is CASSPTSGGVQETQYF.

CDR3 residues: CASSPPGQGAWETQYF. The CDR3, as DNA: TGTGCCAGCAGCCCTCCGGGACAGGGGGCGTGGGAGACCCAGTACTTC. The chain recombines TRBV7-2 with TRBJ2-5; 12 bases align to TRBD1. This CDR3 is built from 16 residues. The ends lost 5 bases at V and 5 bases at J; junction bases unmatched: 9. CDR1 is SGHTA and CDR2 is FQGNSA in the germline V gene.

In DNA, the CDR3 is TGTGCCAGCAGCCCCCGCACTGAAGCTTTCTTT. Protein: CASSPRTEAFF. The gene calls are TRBV7-9 and TRBJ1-1, with unresolved D. V shed 5 bases and J shed 4 bases, with 5 bases lying between them. This CDR3 comprises 11 residues. Looked up from germline, CDR1 is SEHNR and CDR2 is FQNEAQ (reference sequence).

This clone was seen once. The chain has TRBV28 and TRBJ1-2; 9 bases fit TRBD1. Germline loops: CDR1 MDHEN, CDR2 SYDVKM. V lost 6 bases to trimming and J lost 6 bases; unmatched junction nucleotides: 5. The CDR3 is made up of 13 amino acids. In DNA, the CDR3 is TGTGCCAGCAGGATTACAGGGGGCCATGGCTACACCTTC. As protein: CASRITGGHGYTF.